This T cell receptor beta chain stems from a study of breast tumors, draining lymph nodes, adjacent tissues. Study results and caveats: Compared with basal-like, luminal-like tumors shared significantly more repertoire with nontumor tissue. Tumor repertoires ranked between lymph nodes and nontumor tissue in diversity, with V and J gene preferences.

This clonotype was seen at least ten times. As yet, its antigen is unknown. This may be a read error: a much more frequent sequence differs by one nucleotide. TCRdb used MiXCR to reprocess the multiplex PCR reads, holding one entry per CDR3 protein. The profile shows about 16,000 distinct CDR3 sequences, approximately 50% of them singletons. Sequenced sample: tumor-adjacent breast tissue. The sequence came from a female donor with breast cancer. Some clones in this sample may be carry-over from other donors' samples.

CDR3 nucleotides: TGTGCCAGCAGCTTGGTAGGGGCCCAGTACGAGCAGTACTTC. Translating gives CASSLVGAQYEQYF. The chain uses TRBV5-6 and TRBJ2-7, with D possibly matching TRBD1 (5 bases). This CDR3 spans 14 amino acids. V was cut by 0 bases and J by 4 bases, with 11 bases left in between. Germline V lookup: CDR1 SGHDT, CDR2 YYEEEE.